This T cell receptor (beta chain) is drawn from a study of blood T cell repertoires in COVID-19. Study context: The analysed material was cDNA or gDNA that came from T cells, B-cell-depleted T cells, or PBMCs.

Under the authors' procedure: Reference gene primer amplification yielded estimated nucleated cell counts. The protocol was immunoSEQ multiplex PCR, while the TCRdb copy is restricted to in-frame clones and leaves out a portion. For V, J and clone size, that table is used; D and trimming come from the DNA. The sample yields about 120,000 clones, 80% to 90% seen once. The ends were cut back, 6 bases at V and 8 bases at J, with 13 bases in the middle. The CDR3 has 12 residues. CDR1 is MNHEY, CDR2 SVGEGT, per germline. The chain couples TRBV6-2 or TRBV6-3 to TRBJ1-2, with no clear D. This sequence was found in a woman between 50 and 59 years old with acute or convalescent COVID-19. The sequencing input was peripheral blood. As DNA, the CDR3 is TGTGCCAGCAGCTTCCGCCTTAGCGGCTACACCTTC. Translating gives CASSFRLSGYTF.